The present entry profiles one T cell receptor (beta chain) with its context. Its specificity is unknown. This likely comes from a read error, as the CDR3 has no conserved phenylalanine or tryptophan at its end. V lost 5 bases, J lost 9 bases, and 5 bases lay in between. Per the germline V gene, CDR1 is MGHDK and CDR2 is SYGVNS. The CDR3 sequence is 11 residues long. This sample was included in a study of Graves' ophthalmopathy and Graves' hyperthyroidism. Study-wide results and caveats: Among expanded thyroid clonotypes above 0.001 frequency, most also occurred in blood.

For donors with ophthalmopathy, the disease showed moderate-to-severe activity, reached CAS ≥3 and NOSPECS ≥4, and had lasted under 3 months. Lactation, pregnancy, uncontrolled infections and other autoimmune diseases were all grounds for excluding patients. Clinical symptoms and serum thyroxine were used for diagnosis; TRAb, thyroid ultrasound and orbital computed tomography were also relied on. The study amplified TCR beta CDR3 regions using RNA transcripts. HTBI primers were used in a first-round RT-PCR, which preceded a second-round multiplex PCR. TCRdb re-called the multiplex PCR reads through MiXCR, storing one row per CDR3 protein. The sample includes 600,000 to 700,000 distinct CDR3 sequences, about 38% of them seen just once.

This TCR came from an adult man with Graves' ophthalmopathy. This chain links TRBV25-1 with TRBJ1-6; no reliable D call. The source material was peripheral blood. CDR3 nucleotide sequence: TGTGCCAGCAGTTTAGGTTCACCCCTCCACCTT. As protein: CASSLGSPLHL.